This T cell receptor beta chain comes out of a study of identical twins. This clonotype was seen ten or more times. Its specificity is not known. Study findings and constraints: Invariant MAIT and iNKT cells may have partly biased zero-insertion analyses. Twins showed weaker excess sharing in their beta out-of-frame sequences. Twin pairs' shared out-of-frame alpha sequences were enriched in low generation probability.

The CDR3 totals 12 residues. Germline CDR1 is MDHEN and CDR2 is SYDVKM. Trimming removed 8 bases from V and 5 bases from J, with 10 bases in between. Template switching added a universal primer site, and cDNA bore unique molecular identifiers. TCRdb re-derived calls from the 5' RACE reads in MiXCR, one entry per CDR3 protein. The sample contains approximately 700,000 distinct CDR3 sequences, around 6% of which appear only once. Sequenced input: naive T cells sorted from blood. The chain employs TRBV28 and TRBJ2-1; no definite D call. This clonotype originated in a man aged 18 to 29 in good health. The CDR3 DNA reads as TGTGCCAGCGGCGGTAGGGACAATGAGCAGTTCTTC. It specifies CASGGRDNEQFF. The full variable domain, rest sourced from reference TRBV28 and TRBJ2-1, is DVKVTQSSRYLVKRTGEKVFLECVQDMDHENMFWYRQDPGLGLRLIYFSYDVKMKEKGDIPEGYSVSREKKERFSLILESASTNQTSMYLCASGGRDNEQFFGPGTRLTVL.